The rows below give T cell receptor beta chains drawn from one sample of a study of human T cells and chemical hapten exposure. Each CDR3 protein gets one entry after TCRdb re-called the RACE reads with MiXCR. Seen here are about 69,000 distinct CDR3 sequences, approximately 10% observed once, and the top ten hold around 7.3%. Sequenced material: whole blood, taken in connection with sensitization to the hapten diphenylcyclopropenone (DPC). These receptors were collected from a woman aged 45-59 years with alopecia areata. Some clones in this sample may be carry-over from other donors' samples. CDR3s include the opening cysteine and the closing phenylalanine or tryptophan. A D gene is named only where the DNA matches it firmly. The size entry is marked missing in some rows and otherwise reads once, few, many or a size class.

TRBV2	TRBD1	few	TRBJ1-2	TGTGCCAGCAGTGCAAGACAGGGTCTTAATTCTGGCTACACCTTC	CASSARQGLNSGYTF
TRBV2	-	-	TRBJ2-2	TGTGCCAGCAGGGCCCGGGAACTTACCGGGGAGCTGTTTTTT	CASRARELTGELFF
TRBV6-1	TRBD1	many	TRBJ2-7	TGTGCCAGCAGCGCGACAGGGGAGGCCTACGAGCAGTACTTC	CASSATGEAYEQYF
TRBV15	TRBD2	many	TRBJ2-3	TGTGCCACCAGCAGTGGGCTAGCGGGGGAAGTAGATACGCAGTATTTT	CATSSGLAGEVDTQYF
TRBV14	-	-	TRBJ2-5	TGTGCCAGCAGCCAAGTGGGGACCCAGTACTTC	CASSQVGTQYF
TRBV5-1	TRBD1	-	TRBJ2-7	TGCGCCAGCAGCTTTTCGGGACAGGGGGCTTGGTACGAGCAGTACTTC	CASSFSGQGAWYEQYF
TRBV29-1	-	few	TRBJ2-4	TGCAGCGCTGGGAGCCTAGCCAAAAACATTCAGTACTTC	CSAGSLAKNIQYF
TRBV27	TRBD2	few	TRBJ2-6	TGTGCCAGCAGTTCGGGACTAGCGGGTCCCTTGGGGGCCAACGTCCTGACTTTC	CASSSGLAGPLGANVLTF
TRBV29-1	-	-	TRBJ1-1	TGCAGCTCATATGGGGGTAGCACTGAAGCTTTCTTT	CSSYGGSTEAFF
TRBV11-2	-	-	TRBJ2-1	TGTGCCAGCAGCTTCGTATCTTTCGAGCAGTTCTTC	CASSFVSFEQFF
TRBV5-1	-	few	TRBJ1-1	TGCGCCAGCAGCTTGGGGCAGGGTGGCCACACTGAAGCTTTCTTT	CASSLGQGGHTEAFF
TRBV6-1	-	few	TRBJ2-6	TGTGCCAGCAGCGCGGGCCCCTCTGGGGCCAACGTCCTGACTTTC	CASSAGPSGANVLTF
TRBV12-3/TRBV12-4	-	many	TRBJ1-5	TGTGCCAGCAAAATCTCAGGGCCCCTACAGCCCCAGCATTTT	CASKISGPLQPQHF
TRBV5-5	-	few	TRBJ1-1	TGTGCCAGCAGCTTCCCCATGGTCAGTGAAGCTTTCTTT	CASSFPMVSEAFF
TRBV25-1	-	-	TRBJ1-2	TGTGCCAGCAGTGAATATCCAGGAGCCGGCTACACCTTC	CASSEYPGAGYTF
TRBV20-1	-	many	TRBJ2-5	TGCAGTGCTATCTCGACAGTGACCCAAGAGACCCAGTACTTC	CSAISTVTQETQYF
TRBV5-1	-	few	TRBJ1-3	TGCGCCAGGTCCGAAACTACAGGCTCTGGAAACACCATATATTTT	CARSETTGSGNTIYF
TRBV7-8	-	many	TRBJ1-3	TGTGCCAGCAGCACAAGGGGGTCTGGAAACACCATATATTTT	CASSTRGSGNTIYF
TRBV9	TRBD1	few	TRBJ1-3	TGTGCCAGCAGCTTCCGGGACAGAGCCCACTCTGGAAACACCATATATTTT	CASSFRDRAHSGNTIYF
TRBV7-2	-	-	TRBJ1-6	TGTGCCAGCAGCTTGGGGCCGAAAAATTCACCCCTCCACTTT	CASSLGPKNSPLHF
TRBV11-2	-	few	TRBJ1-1	TGTGCCAGCAGCTTAGGTTGGTCTGAAGCTTTCTTT	CASSLGWSEAFF
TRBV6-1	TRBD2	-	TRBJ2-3	TGTGCCAGCATACCAGCGGGAGGAGGTTGGACAGATACGCAGTATTTT	CASIPAGGGWTDTQYF
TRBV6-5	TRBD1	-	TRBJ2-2	TGTGCCAGCAGTCGGGGGACAGGGGGCGAAGGCGGGGAGCTGTTTTTT	CASSRGTGGEGGELFF
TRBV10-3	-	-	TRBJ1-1	TGTGCCATCACAGGGCTCCGTTGGGCTTTCTTT	CAITGLRWAFF
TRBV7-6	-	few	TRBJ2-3	TGTGCCAGCAGCTTAGGAGCGGTGGGAAGCACAGATACGCAGTATTTT	CASSLGAVGSTDTQYF
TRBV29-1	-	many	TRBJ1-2	TGCAGCGTTGAAGATCCAGGGCAGTACTATGGCTACACCTTC	CSVEDPGQYYGYTF
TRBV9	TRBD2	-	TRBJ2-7	TGTGCCAGCAGCCCACGACTAGCGGATAGCTCCTACGAGCAGTACTTC	CASSPRLADSSYEQYF
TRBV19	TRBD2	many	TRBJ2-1	TGTGCCAGTAGCCGACTAGCGGGAGGGTCGTTGTGGGGCAATGAGCAGTTCTTC	CASSRLAGGSLWGNEQFF
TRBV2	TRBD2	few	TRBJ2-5	TGTGCCAGCAGTCCCCTAGCGGGAGTGGGGGAGACCCAGTACTTC	CASSPLAGVGETQYF
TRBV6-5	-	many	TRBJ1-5	TGTGCCAGCAGCCCCGGACCGCTTCAGCCCCAGCATTTT	CASSPGPLQPQHF
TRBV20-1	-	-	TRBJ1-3	TGCAGTGCTACACCAACCGTCCGGCCCTCTGGAAACACCATATATTTT	CSATPTVRPSGNTIYF
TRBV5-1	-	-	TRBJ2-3	TGCGCCAGCAGCACGTCAGGGCGTCCTAGCACAGATACGCAGTATTTT	CASSTSGRPSTDTQYF
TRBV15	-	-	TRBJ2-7	TGTGCCACCAGCTCACAGGATGCCTACGAGCAGTACTTC	CATSSQDAYEQYF
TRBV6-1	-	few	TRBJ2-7	TGTGCCAGCAGTACAAGCGGACAGAGCTCCTACGAGCAGTACTTC	CASSTSGQSSYEQYF
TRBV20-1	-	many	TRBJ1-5	TGCAGTGCGGATGACAGACGCAATCAGCCCCAGCATTTT	CSADDRRNQPQHF
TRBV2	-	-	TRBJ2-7	TGTGCCAGCAGAAGAGGGACACCCTCCTACGAGCAGTACTTC	CASRRGTPSYEQYF
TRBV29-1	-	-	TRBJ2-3	TGCAGCGTTGAGTGGAGCACAGATACGCAGTATTTT	CSVEWSTDTQYF
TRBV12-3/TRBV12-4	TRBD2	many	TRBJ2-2	TGTGCCAGCAGTCCGACTAGGCGGGAGGCCACCGGGGAGCTGTTTTTT	CASSPTRREATGELFF
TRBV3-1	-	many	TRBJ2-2	TGTGCCAGCAGTTATGTACTAGTCAACACCGGGGAGCTGTTTTTT	CASSYVLVNTGELFF
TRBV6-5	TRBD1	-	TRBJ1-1	TGTGCCACATCCCGGGACAGGGGAACTGAAGCTTTCTTT	CATSRDRGTEAFF
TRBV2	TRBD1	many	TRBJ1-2	TGTGCCAGCAGTCCCGGGACAGGGAATGGCGATGGCTACACCTTC	CASSPGTGNGDGYTF
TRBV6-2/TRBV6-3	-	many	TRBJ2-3	TGTGCCAGCAGTTACGGGGCGGAACTTGTAGCAGATACGCAGTATTTT	CASSYGAELVADTQYF
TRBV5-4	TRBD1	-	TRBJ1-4	TGTGCCAGCAGCCCCCCGGGACAGGGAGGTGAAAAACTGTTTTTT	CASSPPGQGGEKLFF
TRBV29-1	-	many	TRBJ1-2	TGCAGCGTTGAAGTCCGGTCCGCTTCCGGCTACACCTTC	CSVEVRSASGYTF
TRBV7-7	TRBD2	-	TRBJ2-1	TGTGCTAGCAGCCCCTTAGCGGGAGGGCCTTTCAATGAGCAGTTCTTC	CASSPLAGGPFNEQFF
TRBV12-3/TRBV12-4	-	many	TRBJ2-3	TGTGCCAGCAGTTCCCCAGATACGCAGTATTTT	CASSSPDTQYF
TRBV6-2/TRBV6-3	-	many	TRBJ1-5	TGTGCCAGCAGTTACGTGGGGGGCAAACAGCCCCAGCATTTT	CASSYVGGKQPQHF
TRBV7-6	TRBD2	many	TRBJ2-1	TGTGCCAGCAGCTTACTGCTAGCGGAAACTAATGAGCAGTTCTTC	CASSLLLAETNEQFF
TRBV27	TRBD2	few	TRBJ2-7	TGTGCCACCCCGACTAGCGGGAGGACCTACGAGCAGTACTTC	CATPTSGRTYEQYF
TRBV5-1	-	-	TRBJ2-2	TGCGCCAGCAGCGCAGACATCACCGGGGAGCTGTTTTTT	CASSADITGELFF
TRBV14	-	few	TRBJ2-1	TGTGCCAGCAGCCAACGACCCACGGGCAATGAGCAGTTCTTC	CASSQRPTGNEQFF
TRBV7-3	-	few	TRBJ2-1	TGTGCCAGCAGCTTGATACCGGCAGTGGGAAATGAGCAGTTCTTC	CASSLIPAVGNEQFF
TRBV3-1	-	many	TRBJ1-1	TGTGCCAGCAGCCAAGATCGGCGGGCAGGCGCTGAAGCTTTCTTT	CASSQDRRAGAEAFF